This T cell receptor (beta chain) came from a study of cytomegalovirus exposure and HLA in healthy donors. General study points: Under in vitro conditions, a few CMV-associated chains were confirmed as specific for CMV antigens.

A note on this clone: Antigen: not known.

PCR employed 60 Vbeta and 13 Jbeta primers. The repertoire was sequenced with immunoSEQ multiplex PCR; TCRdb's copy has only in-frame clones and lacks some. In all, the sample yields 170,000 or so clones. The sequenced sample was PBMCs. The sequence came from a man aged 25-40 years in good health and CMV-seronegative.

Here the CDR3 DNA reads TGCGCCAGCAGCTTGCCCAGGACTAGCGGGGATGAGCAGTTCTTC. Its protein is CASSLPRTSGDEQFF. The J gene is TRBJ2-1, the V gene TRBV5-1, with TRBD2 matching over 12 bases. J lost 8 bases, V lost 1 base, and 4 bases had no gene match. Looked up from germline, CDR1 is SGHRS and CDR2 is YFSETQ. The CDR3 sequence is 15 residues long.